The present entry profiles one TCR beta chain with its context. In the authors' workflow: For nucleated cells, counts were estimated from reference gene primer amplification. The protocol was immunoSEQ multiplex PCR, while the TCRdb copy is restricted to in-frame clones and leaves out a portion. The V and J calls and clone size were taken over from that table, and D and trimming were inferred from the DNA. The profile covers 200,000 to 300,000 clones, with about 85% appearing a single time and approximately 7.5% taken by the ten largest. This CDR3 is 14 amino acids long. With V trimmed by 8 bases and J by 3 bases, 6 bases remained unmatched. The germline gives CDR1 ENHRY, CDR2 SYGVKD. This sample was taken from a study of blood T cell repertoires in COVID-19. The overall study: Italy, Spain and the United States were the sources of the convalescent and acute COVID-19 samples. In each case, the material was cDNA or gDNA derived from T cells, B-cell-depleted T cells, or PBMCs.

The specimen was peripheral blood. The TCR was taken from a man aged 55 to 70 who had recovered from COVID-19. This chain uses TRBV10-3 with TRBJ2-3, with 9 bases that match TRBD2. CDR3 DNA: TGTGCCATCGGAGGCGGACTAGCGACAGATACGCAGTATTTT. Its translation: CAIGGGLATDTQYF.